This is a list of T cell receptor beta chains from one sample in a study of T cell repertoires in cytomegalovirus infection. TCRdb reprocessed the reads with MiXCR, giving one entry per CDR3 protein. The sample has under 300,000 distinct CDR3 sequences, more than 9% seen once. Sequenced input: PBMCs. The receptor set was obtained from a human donor in good health (CMV status not recorded). Some clones in this sample may be carry-over from other donors' samples. The conserved cysteine and the conserved F or W are not part of the CDR3 here.

J | length | V | CDR3
TRBJ2-7 | 12 | TRBV7-2 | ASSRLALPYEQY
TRBJ2-5 | 12 | TRBV28 | ASKLQVYQETQY
TRBJ1-2 | 12 | TRBV12-3/TRBV12-4 | ASSGTPRFYGYT
TRBJ2-3 | 14 | TRBV29-1 | SVARLAGGRTDTQY
TRBJ1-1 | 14 | TRBV12-5 | ASGLGTGALNTEAF
TRBJ1-1 | 11 | TRBV19 | ASGDGRPTEAF
TRBJ2-3 | 14 | TRBV7-2 | ASSPITQLGIDTQY
TRBJ2-7 | 12 | TRBV20-1 | SAGVPGVFYEQY
TRBJ2-7 | 12 | TRBV14 | ASSQDSWRREQY
TRBJ2-5 | 12 | TRBV6-2/TRBV6-3 | ASSPGDVQETQY
TRBJ2-2 | 10 | TRBV28 | ASRMNTGELF
TRBJ2-4 | 13 | TRBV29-1 | SVETGLLAKNIQY
TRBJ2-2 | 15 | TRBV5-1 | ASSQTSGRPNTGELF
TRBJ2-2 | 15 | TRBV11-2 | ASSLTIAGGYTGELF
TRBJ2-7 | 12 | TRBV7-2 | ASSLAGQAYEQY
TRBJ2-6 | 13 | TRBV19 | ASSIAGAGANVLT
TRBJ1-5 | 12 | TRBV6-6 | ASSFDAGNQPQH
TRBJ2-2 | 15 | TRBV7-6 | ASSANAGTGAVGELF
TRBJ1-5 | 13 | TRBV6-6 | ASSYGGHGNQPQH
TRBJ1-6 | 14 | TRBV7-2 | ASSRPASSYNSPLH
TRBJ2-5 | 13 | TRBV7-2 | ASSLSSGVQETQY
TRBJ1-2 | 12 | TRBV7-2 | ASSFDRWRSGYT
TRBJ1-1 | 10 | TRBV28 | ASSPGASEAF
TRBJ2-2 | 13 | TRBV2 | ASRPGQRNTGELF
TRBJ2-3 | 16 | TRBV7-3 | ASSSSGTSGRAPDTQY
TRBJ2-7 | 11 | TRBV29-1 | SVEIDTPYEQY
TRBJ2-7 | 12 | TRBV7-2 | ASSFDRSSYEQY
TRBJ2-7 | 13 | TRBV19 | ASSRVAGDLDEQY
TRBJ2-7 | 12 | TRBV7-9 | ASSLQDLAYEQY
TRBJ2-7 | 12 | TRBV28 | AGSALSGASKQY
TRBJ1-1 | 9 | TRBV20-1 | SARDVPEAF
TRBJ2-4 | 13 | TRBV20-1 | SAVGRGTSKNIQY
TRBJ1-5 | 13 | TRBV7-2 | ASSLGGTSNQPQH
TRBJ1-2 | 13 | TRBV20-1 | SASQAGGTNYGYT
TRBJ2-7 | 10 | TRBV12-3/TRBV12-4 | ASSTSGNEQY
TRBJ1-1 | 13 | TRBV4-2 | ASSQEPRLNTEAF
TRBJ2-7 | 11 | TRBV7-8 | ASSFLAGYEQY
TRBJ1-6 | 12 | TRBV7-2 | ASSLGQHYSPLH
TRBJ1-6 | 13 | TRBV7-2 | ASSRRTGGVSPLH
TRBJ2-7 | 11 | TRBV28 | ASSAPVLHEQY
TRBJ1-5 | 14 | TRBV18 | ASSTGQGRGNQPQH
TRBJ1-2 | 10 | TRBV29-1 | SVEALNYGYT
TRBJ1-1 | 11 | TRBV7-2 | ASSPGPNTEAF
TRBJ1-2 | 12 | TRBV7-2 | ASSPTGTDYGYT
TRBJ2-2 | 13 | TRBV7-6 | ASSLRDRNTGELF
TRBJ2-1 | 12 | TRBV30 | AWSRLAGYNEQF
TRBJ2-4 | 12 | TRBV7-4 | ASSLVGAKNVQY
TRBJ2-7 | 15 | TRBV19 | ASSSGTGGEGNYEQY
TRBJ2-2 | 12 | TRBV20-1 | SAEGPRGTGELF
TRBJ1-2 | 11 | TRBV7-2 | ASSFGQDYGYT
TRBJ2-7 | 13 | TRBV5-4 | ASSLGVAGPPEQY